The 17 T cell receptor beta chains given below trace back to one sample, sequenced in a study of blood T cell repertoires in COVID-19. The data were produced by immunoSEQ multiplex PCR, yet TCRdb's version contains in-frame clones alone and is incomplete. The table lists about 270,000 clones, approximately 90% of them singletons, with roughly 16% in the top ten. Sequenced material: PBMCs or T cells enriched from blood (not recorded which). The receptors stem from a man in his late teens or twenties who had recovered from COVID-19.

This clone has more than one count but fewer than ten. The chain joins TRBV14 to TRBJ1-2; possible D gene TRBD1, 5 bases. CDR1 is SGHDN and CDR2 is FVKESK in the germline V gene. The V end was cut by 2 bases, the J end by 2 bases, with 9 bases between. This CDR3 comprises 14 residues. The CDR3 here is CASSQKGLNYGYTF. The CDR3 bases are TGTGCCAGCAGCCAAAAGGGACTGAACTATGGCTACACCTTC.

This chain joins TRBV15 and TRBJ2-1; 8 positions agree with TRBD2. Germline values: CDR1 LNHNV, CDR2 YYDKDF (reference sequence). This CDR3 comprises 16 residues. The junction had 4 bases not matched to a gene; V was cut back by 0 bases and J by 3 bases. CDR3 region: CATSRDTAGGYNEQFF. CDR3 nucleotide sequence: TGTGCCACCAGCAGAGATACGGCGGGGGGCTACAATGAGCAGTTCTTC. Based on the CDR3 plus reference TRBV15 and TRBJ2-1, the full variable domain is DAMVIQNPRYQVTQFGKPVTLSCSQTLNHNVMYWYQQKSSQAPKLLFHYYDKDFNNEADTPDNFQSRRPNTSFCFLDIRSPGLGDTAMYLCATSRDTAGGYNEQFFGPGTRLTVL.

The chain couples TRBV11-2 to TRBJ1-1; TRBD1 is a possible D gene (5 bases). The V end lost 4 bases, the J end lost 2 bases, and 20 bases lay between the germline ends. Germline loops: CDR1 SGHAT, CDR2 FQNNGV. The CDR3 runs 17 residues. The CDR3 is CASSSWGDGVRNTEAFF. CDR3 DNA: TGTGCCAGCAGCTCATGGGGGGACGGAGTCCGAAACACTGAAGCTTTCTTT.

The genes are TRBV21-1 and TRBJ1-2. TRBV21-1 is deemed a pseudogene. This CDR3 region has 16 residues. CDR3 residues: CASNRPRPRTNYGYTF. The CDR3 coding sequence is TGTGCCAGCAACCGCCCCCGACCGAGGACTAACTATGGCTACACCTTC.

V is TRBV7-6 and J is TRBJ2-2, with 11 bases lining up with TRBD1. The CDR3 totals 15 residues. The V gene end was trimmed by 2 bases and the J gene end by 5 bases; junction bases not matched to a gene: 1. Looked up from germline, CDR1 is SGHVS and CDR2 is FNYEAQ. In DNA form, the CDR3 reads TGTGCCAGCAGCTTATGGGACAGGGGGACCGGGGAGCTGTTTTTT. Protein: CASSLWDRGTGELFF. The complete variable domain, with remaining parts taken from reference TRBV7-6 and TRBJ2-2, reads GAGVSQSPRYKVTKRGQDVALRCDPISGHVSLYWYRQALGQGPEFLTYFNYEAQQDKSGLPNDRFSAERPEGSISTLTIQRTEQRDSAMYRCASSLWDRGTGELFFGEGSRLTVL.

The V and J genes are TRBV2 and TRBJ1-1; tentative D call: TRBD1 (6 bases). The germline V gene has CDR1 SNHLY and CDR2 FYNNEI. The CDR3 is 14 amino acids. Deletions cut 1 base from V and 8 bases from J, with 14 bases between. The CDR3 DNA is TGTGCCAGCAGTGAAGGCAGGGGAGTCCCCGAAGCTTTCTTT. It is translated as CASSEGRGVPEAFF.

The CDR3 loop is CASSQGPGGNEQFF. DNA for the CDR3: TGCGCCAGCAGCCAAGGGCCAGGTGGCAATGAGCAGTTCTTC. The rearrangement uses TRBV4-1 and TRBJ2-1; D is uncertain. V was pared by 1 base and J by 6 bases, with 10 bases between. The CDR3 totals 14 residues. Germline V gives CDR1 MGHRA, CDR2 YSYEKL.

This chain uses TRBV5-4 with TRBJ1-3, with D uncertain. Germline CDR1 is SGHNT and CDR2 is YYREEE (reference sequence). V was trimmed by 0 bases and J by 1 base, leaving 17 bases between them. This CDR3 spans 18 amino acids. CDR3 amino acids: CASSLDGGLARSGNTIYF. The CDR3 region has the DNA TGTGCCAGCAGCTTGGATGGAGGGCTAGCGAGGTCTGGAAACACCATATATTTT.

The chain has TRBV2 and TRBJ2-7; D unresolved. Germline V gives CDR1 SNHLY, CDR2 FYNNEI. This CDR3 is 12 amino acids long. Between the trimmed V and J ends, which lost 6 bases and 8 bases, there was a span of 14 bases. DNA of the CDR3: TGTGCCAGCAGCGCATTACTCCGTAAGCAGTACTTC. It codes for CASSALLRKQYF.

This clone was seen a single time. This chain uses TRBV30 with TRBJ1-1; the match to TRBD1 covers 7 bases. After removal of 3 bases from V and 4 bases from J, the junction contained 5 bases not matched to a gene. The CDR3 sequence is 13 residues long. CDR1 and CDR2 (germline): GTSNPN, SVGIG (reference sequence). As DNA, the CDR3 is TGTGCCTGGAGGAAAGGGACAGTCACTGAAGCTTTCTTT. Amino acid sequence: CAWRKGTVTEAFF.

This chain joins TRBV27 and TRBJ1-6, with TRBD1 matching 7 bases. V lost 7 bases and J lost 5; bases outside the gene matches: 8. Germline lookup yields CDR1 MNHEY and CDR2 SMNVEV (reference sequence). This CDR3 has 15 amino acids. CDR3 in amino acids: CASTRGDRHNSPLHF. The CDR3 DNA reads as TGTGCCAGCACCCGCGGGGACAGACATAATTCACCCCTCCACTTT.

J is TRBJ2-3 and V is TRBV6-1; D is possibly TRBD2 (6 bases). V was shortened by 3 bases and J by 1 base, with 14 bases between the two germline ends. Per the germline V gene, CDR1 is MNHNS and CDR2 is SASEGT. The CDR3 runs to 16 residues. The CDR3 sequence is CASSEVPGLRTDTQYF. The CDR3 bases are TGTGCCAGCAGTGAGGTGCCGGGACTCCGCACAGATACGCAGTATTTT.

The chain uses TRBV30 and TRBJ1-5; no clear D gene. In germline, CDR1 is GTSNPN, CDR2 SVGIG (reference sequence). The CDR3 loop spans 14 amino acids. Trimming took 0 bases from V and 3 from J, leaving 9 bases between them. CDR3 loop: CAWSVPGINQPQHF. The CDR3, as DNA: TGTGCCTGGAGTGTACCGGGTATCAATCAGCCCCAGCATTTT.

The chain links TRBV10-1 to TRBJ2-5; 13 positions match TRBD2. V lost 6 bases, J lost 5 bases, and 6 bases stayed unmatched. CDR1 WNHNN and CDR2 SYGVQD come from the germline V gene (reference sequence). This CDR3 spans 15 amino acids. This CDR3 reads CASRAGTSGAETQYF. In DNA, the CDR3 is TGCGCCAGCAGAGCCGGGACTAGCGGGGCGGAGACCCAGTACTTC.

The rearrangement links TRBV3-1 (or the pseudogene TRBV3-2) to TRBJ2-3; D is possibly TRBD2 (5 bases). Trimming took 3 bases from V and 1 from J, leaving 11 bases between them. The CDR3 has 15 residues. The germline gives CDR1 LGHDT, CDR2 YNNKEL (reference sequence). CDR3 bases: TGTGCCAGCAGCCATGTTCCAGCGGGCACAGATACGCAGTATTTT. Translated, it gives CASSHVPAGTDTQYF.

This clone was recorded once. V gene TRBV19 combines with J gene TRBJ2-3; D is perhaps TRBD1 (6 bases). Germline V gene data show CDR1 as LNHDA and CDR2 as SQIVND (reference sequence). Trimming pared 7 bases from V and 2 bases from J, leaving 10 bases between. This CDR3 spans 13 amino acids. The DNA for the CDR3 is TGTGCCAGTACCAGGACAGCCACAGATACGCAGTATTTT. This gives the protein CASTRTATDTQYF.

The chain carries TRBV2 and TRBJ1-5, with D maybe TRBD1 (5 bases). The CDR3 loop spans 15 amino acids. Germline CDR1 and CDR2: SNHLY and FYNNEI. Trimming took 3 bases from V and 0 from J, leaving 9 bases between them. The CDR3 sequence: CASSDREYSNQPQHF. The DNA for the CDR3 is TGTGCCAGCAGTGACAGGGAATATAGCAATCAGCCCCAGCATTTT.